Below, 5 T cell receptor beta chains from the same sample are listed, as sequenced in a study of cytomegalovirus exposure and HLA in healthy donors. The primer mix had 60 Vbeta and 13 Jbeta primers. TCRdb's copy holds only in-frame clones and misses some; the assay was immunoSEQ multiplex PCR. The sample includes 200,000 or so clones. Sequencing used PBMCs. The receptor set was obtained from a boy aged 5-17 years in good health and CMV-seronegative.

The genes are TRBV6-8 and TRBJ1-1, with 8 bases that match TRBD1. V lost 10 bases to trimming and J lost 5 bases; unmatched junction nucleotides: 27. Germline-derived CDR1 and CDR2 are MNHGY and SAAAGT. CDR3 length: 19 residues. CDR3 in DNA: TGTGCCACGCCTTCGGACAGGGTGGAGGTCGGGAAGGGGCGTACTGAAGCTTTCTTT. As protein: CATPSDRVEVGKGRTEAFF.

The CDR3 is CASSYGGRTDTQYF. The CDR3 bases are TGTGCCAGCAGTTACGGCGGGAGGACAGATACGCAGTATTTT. The chain recombines TRBV6-5 with TRBJ2-3, with TRBD2 matching 8 bases. The trim removed 2 bases at V and 3 bases at J, leaving 1 base unmatched. This CDR3 contains 14 residues. From germline, CDR1 is MNHEY and CDR2 SVGAGI.

The chain joins TRBV5-6 to TRBJ2-5, with a tentative D call TRBD2 (6 bases). The CDR3 has 14 amino acids. Trimming shortened V by 6 bases and J by 2 bases, and 14 bases separated the two germline ends. Germline CDR1 reads SGHDT; CDR2 reads YYEEEE. The CDR3 here is CASNRDFFQETQYF. The CDR3 bases are TGTGCCAGCAATCGGGACTTCTTTCAAGAGACCCAGTACTTC.

V gene TRBV29-1 combines with J gene TRBJ1-3, with D possibly being TRBD1 (5 bases). Germline loops: CDR1 SQVTM, CDR2 ANQGSEA. V lost 7 bases, J lost 4 bases, and 11 bases lay in between. The CDR3 loop spans 12 amino acids. CDR3 coding DNA: TGCAGCGCCAGGGCAACGGGAAACACCATATATTTT. Amino acid sequence: CSARATGNTIYF.

The chain joins TRBV7-6 to TRBJ2-7, with TRBD1 matching over 7 bases. The V and J ends lost 2 bases and 3 bases, in that order; junction bases with no gene match: 4. The CDR3 has 14 amino acids. Per germline, CDR1 SGHVS and CDR2 FNYEAQ. The CDR3 spells CASSLLDRFYEQYF. The CDR3 DNA follows: TGTGCCAGCAGCTTACTGGACAGGTTCTACGAGCAGTACTTC.